These 32 T cell receptor beta chains were sequenced from one sample in a study of cytomegalovirus exposure and HLA in healthy donors. PCR employed 60 Vbeta and 13 Jbeta primers. The protocol was immunoSEQ multiplex PCR, while the TCRdb copy is restricted to in-frame clones and leaves out a portion. The listing contains some 130,000 clones. The specimen was PBMCs. The receptors were sampled from a man in his late teens or twenties in good health and CMV-seronegative.

The chain employs TRBV2 and TRBJ2-5, with D perhaps TRBD2 (6 bases). CDR3 length: 14 amino acids. Germline V CDR1 and CDR2: SNHLY, FYNNEI. V was cut by 0 bases and J by 5 bases, with 10 bases left in between. CDR3: CASSEAPGLETQYF. The CDR3 DNA follows: TGTGCCAGCAGTGAAGCTCCGGGACTCGAGACCCAGTACTTC.

The rearrangement joins TRBV6-4 to TRBJ2-1; 8 nucleotides line up with TRBD1. With 6 bases clipped from V and 0 bases from J, the junction kept 7 bases outside the gene matches. Germline V lookup: CDR1 MRHNA, CDR2 SNTAGT. The CDR3 contains 16 residues. CDR3 DNA sequence: TGTGCCAGCAGCAAGGACAGGGCGAGCTCCTACAATGAGCAGTTCTTC. This sequence encodes CASSKDRASSYNEQFF.

The rearrangement joins TRBV11-1 to TRBJ2-5; 10 nucleotides agree with TRBD1. The J call may be wrong; the DNA end is better matched by TRBJ2-7. The CDR3 is 15 residues long. CDR1 is SGHAT, CDR2 FQDESV, per germline (reference sequence). CDR3 in amino acids: CASSPRDRGYYEQYF. CDR3 DNA: TGTGCCAGCAGCCCCCGGGACAGGGGATACTACGAGCAGTACTTC.

The rearrangement links TRBV6-5 to TRBJ2-3; the match to TRBD1 covers 8 bases. Germline CDR1 is MNHEY and CDR2 is SVGAGI. The ends lost 5 bases at V and 2 bases at J; junction bases unmatched: 6. This CDR3 is built from 15 residues. The CDR3 loop reads CASSPTGDDTDTQYF. The CDR3 coding sequence is TGTGCCAGCAGTCCGACAGGGGATGACACAGATACGCAGTATTTT.

The V gene is TRBV7-9, the J gene TRBJ2-1, with TRBD1 matching over 9 bases. Germline lookup yields CDR1 SEHNR and CDR2 FQNEAQ (reference sequence). The V and J ends lost 6 bases and 4 bases, in that order; junction bases with no gene match: 16. The CDR3 extends over 18 amino acids. In DNA, the CDR3 is TGTGCCAGCAGTCACCTCATTACCGGGACAGGGCTATACAATGAGCAGTTCTTC. This translates into CASSHLITGTGLYNEQFF.

This rearrangement joins TRBV7-9 to TRBJ1-3; no clear D. CDR1 and CDR2 from the germline V gene are SEHNR and FQNEAQ (reference sequence). V lost 1 base to trimming and J lost 4 bases, with 14 bases between them. CDR3 length: 16 residues. The CDR3 spells CASSLVSGSSGNTIYF. The CDR3 region has the DNA TGTGCCAGCAGCTTAGTATCAGGATCCTCCGGAAACACCATATATTTT.

The chain links TRBV28 to TRBJ1-2, with 7 bases fitting TRBD1. CDR3 size: 14 residues. V shed 3 bases, J shed 5 bases, and the junction held 6 bases outside the gene matches. CDR1 is MDHEN and CDR2 is SYDVKM in the germline V gene. The CDR3: CASSFPGQQYGYTF. The CDR3 DNA reads as TGTGCCAGCAGTTTCCCGGGACAGCAATATGGCTACACCTTC.

CDR3 sequence: CASSFGSGDTEAFF. CDR3 DNA sequence: TGTGCCAGCAGCTTCGGATCGGGGGACACTGAAGCTTTCTTT. This sequence joins TRBV7-3 and TRBJ1-1; maybe TRBD1 (5 bases). V shed 3 bases and J shed 3 bases, with 11 bases lying between them. The germline CDR1 and CDR2 sequences are SGHTA and FQGTGA. The CDR3 has 14 residues.

The V and J genes are TRBV9 and TRBJ2-4, with 7 bases that match TRBD1. V shed 3 bases, J shed 4 bases, and the junction held 4 bases outside the gene matches. CDR3 length: 14 residues. Germline CDR1 is SGDLS and CDR2 is YYNGEE. The CDR3 DNA follows: TGTGCCAGCAGCGCGACGGGACAGAAAAACATTCAGTACTTC. Translated: CASSATGQKNIQYF. Filled out from reference TRBV9 and TRBJ2-4, the complete variable domain reads DSGVTQTPKHLITATGQRVTLRCSPRSGDLSVYWYQQSLDQGLQFLIQYYNGEERAKGNILERFSAQQFPDLHSELNLSSLELGDSALYFCASSATGQKNIQYFGAGTRLSVL.

This chain joins TRBV18 and TRBJ2-5, with D unresolved. The J call may not be correct, given that the DNA end is closer to TRBJ2-7. Germline V CDR1 and CDR2: KGHSH, LQKENI. The CDR3 is 14 amino acids. CDR3 in DNA: TGTGCCAGCTCACCATCCTATGGTACCTACGAGCAGTACTTC. Translation: CASSPSYGTYEQYF.

The chain has TRBV2 and TRBJ1-2; possibly TRBD1 for D (5 bases). The V end lost 4 bases, the J end lost 2 bases, and 5 bases lay between the germline ends. This CDR3 has 12 amino acids. In germline, CDR1 is SNHLY, CDR2 FYNNEI. CDR3 sequence reads: CASSGQNYGYTF. The CDR3 DNA follows: TGTGCCAGCAGTGGACAGAACTATGGCTACACCTTC.

The chain has TRBV28 and TRBJ2-7; 11 bases map to TRBD1. The germline V gene encodes CDR1 MDHEN and CDR2 SYDVKM. J gave up 2 bases and V 8 bases, and 8 bases lay outside the gene matches. CDR3 length equals 15 residues. CDR3 in DNA: TGTGCCAGCTGGGGACCGGGACAGGGGGCCTACGAGCAGTACTTC. Amino acid sequence: CASWGPGQGAYEQYF.

J is TRBJ1-4 and V is TRBV28; maybe TRBD1 (6 bases). CDR3 length: 14 amino acids. In germline, CDR1 is MDHEN, CDR2 SYDVKM. The ends were cut back, 3 bases at V and 7 bases at J, with 12 bases in the middle. The CDR3 nucleotides read TGTGCCAGCAGTTTTAGGGGGTCCCCTGAAAAACTGTTTTTT. Translating it yields CASSFRGSPEKLFF.

This sequence joins TRBV7-2 and TRBJ2-1; 7 bases line up with TRBD2. Unmatched junction bases numbered 0, after V lost 1 base and J lost 0 bases. The CDR3 runs 15 residues. Germline V gene sequence: CDR1 SGHTA, CDR2 FQGNSA. CDR3 in amino acids: CASSLGGGSYNEQFF. The CDR3 DNA reads TGTGCCAGCAGCTTAGGGGGGGGCTCCTACAATGAGCAGTTCTTC.

The J gene is TRBJ2-3, the V gene TRBV6-4, with 7 positions matching TRBD2. Trimming removed 5 bases from V and 2 bases from J; junction bases left unmatched: 4. Germline assignment: CDR1 MRHNA and CDR2 SNTAGT. This CDR3 is 14 amino acids long. The DNA of the CDR3 is TGTGCCAGCAGTTCGGGAGGTCCCACAGATACGCAGTATTTT. Its protein is CASSSGGPTDTQYF.

This chain links TRBV6-5 with TRBJ1-1; D is ambiguous. Germline V lookup: CDR1 MNHEY, CDR2 SVGAGI. The CDR3 spans 15 residues. V was pared by 0 bases and J by 0 bases, with 8 bases between. CDR3 DNA: TGTGCCAGCAGTTACTCGGAGTTAATGAACACTGAAGCTTTCTTT. Residues: CASSYSELMNTEAFF.

The chain carries TRBV28 and TRBJ1-1, with 7 positions matching TRBD1. CDR1 is MDHEN, CDR2 SYDVKM, per germline. The CDR3 totals 13 residues. V lost 4 bases to trimming and J lost 5 bases; unmatched junction nucleotides: 4. The CDR3 region has the DNA TGTGCCAGCAGTTGGCAGGGGGTAACTGAAGCTTTCTTT. This translates into CASSWQGVTEAFF.

The V call is TRBV19, the J call TRBJ2-7, with 14 nucleotides matching TRBD2. The CDR3 extends over 16 amino acids. V dropped 6 bases and J dropped 3; count of bases not matched to a gene: 7. Germline-derived CDR1 and CDR2 are LNHDA and SQIVND (reference sequence). Here the CDR3 DNA reads TGTGCCAGTAGCGGGACTAGCGGGAGTGTCGGCTACGAGCAGTACTTC. Translated, it gives CASSGTSGSVGYEQYF.

This chain links TRBV9 with TRBJ2-1, with 9 bases aligning to TRBD1. The CDR3 sequence is 18 residues long. CDR1 and CDR2 from the germline V gene are SGDLS and YYNGEE. V was clipped by 3 bases and J by 4 bases; unmatched bases: 14. The CDR3 nucleotides are TGTGCCAGCAGCGCATGGGGTTTCGGGACAGGGACGTACAATGAGCAGTTCTTC. As protein: CASSAWGFGTGTYNEQFF.

The chain links TRBV18 to TRBJ2-7; the match to TRBD1 covers 8 bases. The J segment lost 4 bases and the V segment lost 3 bases, leaving 5 bases of the junction unmatched. Germline V lookup: CDR1 KGHSH, CDR2 LQKENI. This CDR3 spans 14 amino acids. Here the CDR3 DNA reads TGTGCCAGCTCACCGGGCAGGGGGCGGTACGAGCAGTACTTC. This codes for CASSPGRGRYEQYF.

The rearrangement uses TRBV27 and TRBJ2-7; the D gene is possibly TRBD1 (6 bases). Germline CDR1 is MNHEY and CDR2 is SMNVEV (reference sequence). Trimming pared 4 bases from V and 2 bases from J, leaving 18 bases between. CDR3 length: 16 amino acids. The CDR3 DNA follows: TGTGCCAGCAGTTCCATACAGGGCTTAAAACCCTACGAGCAGTACTTC. It is translated as CASSSIQGLKPYEQYF.

This sequence joins TRBV5-4 and TRBJ1-6; tentative D call: TRBD1 (5 bases). V lost 3 bases to trimming and J lost 0 bases, with 16 bases between them. Germline lookup yields CDR1 SGHNT and CDR2 YYREEE (reference sequence). The CDR3 extends over 18 amino acids. CDR3 residues: CASSSYGGESSYNSPLHF. The CDR3 DNA reads TGTGCCAGCAGCTCCTATGGAGGGGAGAGCTCCTATAATTCACCCCTCCACTTT.

V usage is TRBV4-1 and J usage is TRBJ2-5; D is possibly TRBD1 (6 bases). The germline V gene encodes CDR1 MGHRA and CDR2 YSYEKL. CDR3 length equals 13 residues. The ends were cut back, 1 base at V and 3 bases at J, with 6 bases in the middle. This chain's CDR3 is CASSQAGEETQYF. In DNA form, the CDR3 reads TGCGCCAGCAGCCAAGCAGGGGAAGAGACCCAGTACTTC.

V gene TRBV4-3 combines with J gene TRBJ2-2; TRBD2 matches at 11 bases. V was clipped by 0 bases and J by 2 bases; unmatched bases: 8. Germline CDR1 and CDR2: LGHNA and YSLEER. The CDR3 is 19 amino acids. For the CDR3, the DNA is TGCGCCAGCAGCCAAGATCCCGATAGCGGGGGGGCAAACACCGGGGAGCTGTTTTTT. Its translation is CASSQDPDSGGANTGELFF.

This chain joins TRBV7-2 and TRBJ2-7, with 9 bases fitting TRBD2. J gave up 6 bases and V 3 bases, and 3 bases lay outside the gene matches. The CDR3 runs 13 residues. CDR1 is SGHTA, CDR2 FQGNSA, per germline. This chain's CDR3 is CASSFQREAEQYF. For the CDR3, the DNA is TGTGCCAGCAGCTTCCAGCGGGAGGCCGAGCAGTACTTC.

The chain is built from TRBV25-1 and TRBJ1-3; possibly TRBD1 for D (5 bases). The CDR3 consists of 16 residues. Germline CDR1 is MGHDK and CDR2 is SYGVNS. The V gene lost 4 bases and the J gene lost 0 bases, with 13 bases spanning the gap. CDR3 protein: CASSGSDRASGNTIYF. The CDR3 coding sequence is TGTGCCAGCAGTGGCTCAGACAGAGCCTCTGGAAACACCATATATTTT.

The rearrangement uses TRBV5-1 and TRBJ2-3, with 8 bases that match TRBD1. V shed 2 bases and J 6 bases; nucleotides not matched to a gene: 5. The CDR3 loop spans 14 amino acids. Germline V gene data show CDR1 as SGHRS and CDR2 as YFSETQ. CDR3 amino acids: CASSLPTGADTQYF. For the CDR3, the DNA is TGCGCCAGCAGCTTACCGACAGGGGCGGATACGCAGTATTTT.

The rearrangement uses TRBV7-8 and TRBJ1-5, with TRBD1 as a possible D gene (5 bases). There are 16 residues in the CDR3. Trimming cost V 4 bases and J 4 bases, with 17 bases left between them. The germline V gene encodes CDR1 SGHVS and CDR2 FQNEAQ. CDR3 in DNA: TGTGCCAGCAGCTACTTAACAGGTGGTGTAAATCAGCCCCAGCATTTT. This translates into CASSYLTGGVNQPQHF.

The chain is built from TRBV7-9 and TRBJ2-7; TRBD2 might be the D (6 bases). This CDR3 is 15 amino acids long. V lost 1 base and J lost 2, with 12 bases in between. Germline V gene sequence: CDR1 SEHNR, CDR2 FQNEAQ (reference sequence). This CDR3 is CASSLDQGGPYEQYF. The DNA of the CDR3 is TGTGCCAGCAGCTTAGATCAGGGAGGACCCTACGAGCAGTACTTC.

This chain uses TRBV7-6 with TRBJ2-3, with D possibly TRBD1 on 5 matching bases. V was clipped by 5 bases and J by 6 bases, with 15 bases between them. CDR1 is SGHVS and CDR2 is FNYEAQ in the germline V gene. CDR3 length: 14 residues. This CDR3 is CASSRDGAWDTQYF. DNA of the CDR3: TGTGCCAGCAGCCGCGATGGGGCCTGGGATACGCAGTATTTT.

The genes are TRBV18 and TRBJ1-1, with D perhaps TRBD1 (6 bases). Trimming took off 3 bases at V and 3 bases at J, with 17 bases between the two ends. Germline V lookup: CDR1 KGHSH, CDR2 LQKENI. The CDR3 consists of 16 residues. CDR3 DNA sequence: TGTGCCAGCTCACCCCTCCCCCAGGGGCAGGACACTGAAGCTTTCTTT. It encodes CASSPLPQGQDTEAFF.

The rearrangement uses TRBV11-2 and TRBJ2-1, with D possibly matching TRBD2 (5 bases). V dropped 1 base and J dropped 7 bases, with 14 bases sitting between them. The CDR3 has 15 amino acids. Germline-derived CDR1 and CDR2 are SGHAT and FQNNGV. CDR3 in amino acids: CASSLGSFGNNEQFF. The DNA for the CDR3 is TGTGCCAGCAGCTTAGGATCATTCGGGAATAATGAGCAGTTCTTC.